These T cell receptor beta chains were read from a single sample in a study of Graves' ophthalmopathy and Graves' hyperthyroidism. TCRdb reprocessed the multiplex PCR reads with MiXCR, giving one entry per CDR3 protein. The sample holds over 150,000 distinct CDR3 sequences, over 35% seen once. The sample consisted of peripheral blood. These receptors were collected from a woman aged 40 to 55 with Graves' ophthalmopathy. Each CDR3 is given with its conserved first and last residue. A D gene is named only where the DNA matches it firmly.

j_gene: TRBJ2-5
v_gene: TRBV6-1
d_gene: -
CDR3aa: CASSETRETQYF

j_gene: TRBJ1-1
v_gene: TRBV5-1
d_gene: -
CDR3aa: CASSTRTGQAFF

j_gene: TRBJ1-1
v_gene: TRBV20-1
d_gene: TRBD1
CDR3aa: CSATQGVSATEAFF

j_gene: TRBJ2-7
v_gene: TRBV27
d_gene: TRBD1
CDR3aa: CASSPSGQGSYEQYF

j_gene: TRBJ1-2
v_gene: TRBV28
d_gene: TRBD1
CDR3aa: CASSKTGGIGYTF

j_gene: TRBJ1-1
v_gene: TRBV6-1
d_gene: -
CDR3aa: CASIRGTLSEAFF

j_gene: TRBJ1-2
v_gene: TRBV7-8
d_gene: TRBD1
CDR3aa: CASSPSGGSNYGYTF

j_gene: TRBJ1-1
v_gene: TRBV15
d_gene: -
CDR3aa: CATSRGGVDGVTEAFF

j_gene: TRBJ2-7
v_gene: TRBV4-1
d_gene: TRBD2
CDR3aa: CANSLTSGGSYEQYF

j_gene: TRBJ2-7
v_gene: TRBV6-1
d_gene: -
CDR3aa: CASSDGGGNSYEQYF

j_gene: TRBJ2-7
v_gene: TRBV11-2
d_gene: -
CDR3aa: CASSLDRQGHYEQYF

j_gene: TRBJ2-2
v_gene: TRBV6-5
d_gene: -
CDR3aa: CASILTGNTGELFF

j_gene: TRBJ1-6
v_gene: TRBV6-5
d_gene: -
CDR3aa: CASSYSDRNNSPLHF

j_gene: TRBJ2-5
v_gene: TRBV11-1
d_gene: TRBD1
CDR3aa: CASSQRQGAETQYF

j_gene: TRBJ1-1
v_gene: TRBV5-1
d_gene: -
CDR3aa: CASSPTIGQSNTEAFF

j_gene: TRBJ1-1
v_gene: TRBV6-2/TRBV6-3
d_gene: TRBD1
CDR3aa: CASSRGDRGTEAFF

j_gene: TRBJ2-7
v_gene: TRBV28
d_gene: -
CDR3aa: CASSLPARGEQYF

j_gene: TRBJ1-1
v_gene: TRBV28
d_gene: -
CDR3aa: CASSYSTTEAFF

j_gene: TRBJ1-1
v_gene: TRBV19
d_gene: -
CDR3aa: CASTTRAIMNTEAFF

j_gene: TRBJ2-5
v_gene: TRBV6-1
d_gene: -
CDR3aa: CASSDWVVRRDHQETQYF

j_gene: TRBJ2-5
v_gene: TRBV6-7
d_gene: TRBD2
CDR3aa: CASSPGRETFVQETQYF

j_gene: TRBJ1-2
v_gene: TRBV5-8
d_gene: -
CDR3aa: CASSLHRSWVGYTF

j_gene: TRBJ2-5
v_gene: TRBV7-2
d_gene: TRBD2
CDR3aa: CASSSAGTKGTETQYF

j_gene: TRBJ1-5
v_gene: TRBV12-3/TRBV12-4
d_gene: -
CDR3aa: CASSFVFGVWGNQPQHF

j_gene: TRBJ2-7
v_gene: TRBV6-2/TRBV6-3
d_gene: -
CDR3aa: CASSQGEVYYEQYF

j_gene: TRBJ1-5
v_gene: TRBV28
d_gene: -
CDR3aa: CASSLVGRDNQPQHF

j_gene: TRBJ2-7
v_gene: TRBV2
d_gene: TRBD2
CDR3aa: CASSEAGGPDEQYF

j_gene: TRBJ2-5
v_gene: TRBV7-2
d_gene: -
CDR3aa: CASSPPWAQETQYF

j_gene: TRBJ1-1
v_gene: TRBV6-2/TRBV6-3
d_gene: TRBD1
CDR3aa: CASRQTGTGAEAFF

j_gene: TRBJ2-2
v_gene: TRBV11-3
d_gene: -
CDR3aa: CASSSRGDGELFF

j_gene: TRBJ2-7
v_gene: TRBV7-3
d_gene: TRBD2
CDR3aa: CASSTSGGLYEQYF

j_gene: TRBJ1-5
v_gene: TRBV12-3/TRBV12-4
d_gene: TRBD1
CDR3aa: CASSRTGPNQPQHF

j_gene: TRBJ1-6
v_gene: TRBV12-3/TRBV12-4
d_gene: -
CDR3aa: CASSLEGDYSPLHF

j_gene: TRBJ1-2
v_gene: TRBV30
d_gene: TRBD1
CDR3aa: CAWMYRDRESRGYTF

j_gene: TRBJ2-7
v_gene: TRBV5-5
d_gene: -
CDR3aa: CASSSITGSGPYEQYF

j_gene: TRBJ1-1
v_gene: TRBV28
d_gene: -
CDR3aa: CASSPFRTEAFF

j_gene: TRBJ1-6
v_gene: TRBV10-3
d_gene: -
CDR3aa: CAISDEGFYNSPLHF

j_gene: TRBJ2-2
v_gene: TRBV6-4
d_gene: -
CDR3aa: CASSGTRSTGELFF

j_gene: TRBJ1-2
v_gene: TRBV6-2/TRBV6-3
d_gene: -
CDR3aa: CASSYVVRTYYGYTF

j_gene: TRBJ1-5
v_gene: TRBV27
d_gene: -
CDR3aa: CASSLKGSPSNQPQHF